This T cell receptor beta chain was obtained from a study of shared clonotypes between healthy human individuals. Whole-study findings and limits: Generation probabilities were higher for clonotypes shared across all four sorted-subset donors than for unshared ones.

In germline, CDR1 is SGHRS, CDR2 YFSETQ. The CDR3 is made up of 14 amino acids. V was shortened by 1 base and J by 0 bases, with 7 bases between the two germline ends. The data were produced by immunoSEQ multiplex PCR, yet TCRdb's version contains in-frame clones alone and is incomplete. The sample carries some 1.4 million clones, approximately 96% recorded once. A note on this clone: What it recognizes is unknown. At the DNA level, this CDR3 is encoded by other sequences in the same sample as well.

Specimen: naive CD4+ T cells sorted from blood. This sample's subset: CD45RA+ positively selected. The clonotype originates from a man aged 25 to 40 in good health. The V call is TRBV5-1, the J call TRBJ1-1; D may be TRBD1 (5 bases). CDR3 sequence: CASSLTGLNTEAFF. CDR3 in DNA: TGCGCCAGCAGCTTGACAGGCCTGAACACTGAAGCTTTCTTT.